This TCR beta chain was captured by sequencing in a study of CD4+ T cells in melanoma. As concerns this clone: Antigen unknown.

The method was immunoSEQ multiplex PCR; TCRdb's version includes in-frame clones alone and lacks a portion of them. Here the sample spans approximately 14,000 clones, 50% to 75% being singletons. Study results and limitations: CD8+ T cell, macrophage and B cell function reportedly correlated with neoantigen-specific CD4+ T cells. Diverse differentiation states were reported for melanoma neoantigen-specific CD4+ T cells.

The CDR3 covers 15 residues. Germline loops: CDR1 SGHAT, CDR2 FQNNGV. Losses at the gene ends were 6 bases for V and 6 bases for J; bases not matched to a gene: 5. The sequencing input was cells from a culture (not recorded whether cultured in vitro). The receptor comes from a human donor with melanoma. J is TRBJ2-2 and V is TRBV11-2, with 12 bases identical to TRBD2. CDR3 in amino acids: CASRPTSGGPGELFF. Here the CDR3 DNA reads TGTGCCAGCAGACCGACTAGCGGGGGACCCGGGGAGCTGTTTTTT.